This T cell receptor beta chain was profiled in a study of T cell responses to AZD1222 COVID-19 vaccine. Study results and limitations: Mapped onto spike, vaccine-associated CD4 TCRs spanned it and were dominant at 160-218 and 743-854. Variant regions that are unmutated are reportedly the target of nearly half of spike-specific TCRs.

This CDR3 has 15 amino acids. CDR1 KGHSH and CDR2 LQKENI come from the germline V gene. Trimming shortened V by 2 bases and J by 0 bases, and 8 bases separated the two germline ends. Sequenced by immunoSEQ multiplex PCR; TCRdb stores in-frame clones only, minus some. Found here are 84,000 or so clones, under 95% of them singletons; the top ten hold 5.2%. Concerning this clone: The target antigen is unknown.

The chain links TRBV18 to TRBJ1-5, with D uncertain. This clonotype originated in an adult in good health. The source material was peripheral blood, sampled on day 0 of MenACWY control vaccination. The chain's CDR3 is CASSPEVYSNQPQHF. CDR3 nucleotides: TGTGCCAGCTCACCAGAAGTTTATAGCAATCAGCCCCAGCATTTT.